Sequencing of this TCR beta chain was carried out in a study of T cells in Graves' hyperthyroidism and ophthalmopathy. Study-wide results and limits: Most expanded thyroid clonotypes above 0.001 recurred in blood.

The CDR3 extends over 14 amino acids. The V gene lost 5 bases and the J gene lost 8 bases, with 16 bases spanning the gap. From germline, CDR1 is MNHNS and CDR2 SASEGT. On this clonotype: Its antigen is still unknown.

The TCR beta CDR3 regions underwent amplification using RNA transcripts as the source. RT-PCR in the first round (using the HTBI primer set) targeted the TCR CDR3. One entry per CDR3 protein results from TCRdb running MiXCR on the multiplex PCR reads. In the table there are hundreds of thousands of distinct CDR3 sequences, 20% to 25% of which are singletons. The origin of this receptor is a man under 40 with Graves' ophthalmopathy. The chain couples TRBV6-1 to TRBJ2-1, with a tentative D call TRBD1 (5 bases). Sequencing input: blood. The CDR3 DNA sequence: TGTGCCAGCAGTCCAGGACATGGTAGATATGAGCAGTTCTTC. This gives the protein CASSPGHGRYEQFF.